This TCR beta chain is drawn from a study of T cell repertoires in cytomegalovirus infection. Study information: The public TCR beta signatures pointed to both CMV infection and matching HLA type. General study results and limits: The ex vivo response showed dominance by HLA-C-restricted CMV-specific TCR beta clonotypes.

TCRdb independently ran MiXCR on the reads; one entry per CDR3 protein. The data hold around 140,000 distinct CDR3 sequences, with 32% observed a single time. This clonotype appeared many times. Its antigen remains unknown. This TCR derives from a human donor in good health (CMV status not recorded). Some clones in this sample may be carry-over from other donors' samples. This sample comprised CD8+ T cells from cultured PBMCs, obtained from culture after CMV antigen stimulation.

The CDR3 region is CAISEATGPGDYEQYF. For the CDR3, the DNA is TGTGCCATCAGTGAGGCGACAGGTCCAGGGGATTACGAGCAGTACTTC. The rearrangement links TRBV10-3 to TRBJ2-7; the D gene is possibly TRBD1 (6 bases). Trimming shortened V by 2 bases and J by 4 bases, and 18 bases separated the two germline ends. The CDR3 has 16 amino acids. In germline, CDR1 is ENHRY, CDR2 SYGVKD.